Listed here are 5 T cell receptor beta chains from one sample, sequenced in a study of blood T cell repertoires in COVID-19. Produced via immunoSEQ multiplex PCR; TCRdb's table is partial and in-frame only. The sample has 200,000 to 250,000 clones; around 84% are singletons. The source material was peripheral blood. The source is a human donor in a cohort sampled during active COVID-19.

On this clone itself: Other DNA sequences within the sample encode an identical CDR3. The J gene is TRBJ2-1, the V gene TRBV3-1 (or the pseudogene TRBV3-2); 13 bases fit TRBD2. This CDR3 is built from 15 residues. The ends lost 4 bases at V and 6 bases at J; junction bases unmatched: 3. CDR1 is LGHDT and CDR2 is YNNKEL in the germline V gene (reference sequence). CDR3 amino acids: CASSPGLAGSNEQFF. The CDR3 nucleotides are TGTGCCAGCAGCCCGGGACTAGCGGGGTCCAATGAGCAGTTCTTC.

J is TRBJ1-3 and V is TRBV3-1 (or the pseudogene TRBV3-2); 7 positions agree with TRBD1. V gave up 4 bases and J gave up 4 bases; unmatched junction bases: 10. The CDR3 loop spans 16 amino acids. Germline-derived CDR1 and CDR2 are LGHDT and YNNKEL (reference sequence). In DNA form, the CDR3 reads TGTGCCAGCAGCCCTACGACAGGGTTGGAAGGAAACACCATATATTTT. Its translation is CASSPTTGLEGNTIYF.

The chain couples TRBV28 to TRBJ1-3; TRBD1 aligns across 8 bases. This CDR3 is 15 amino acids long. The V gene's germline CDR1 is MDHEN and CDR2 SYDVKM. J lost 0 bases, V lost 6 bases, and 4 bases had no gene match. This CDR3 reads CASSRDRFSGNTIYF. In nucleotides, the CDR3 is TGTGCCAGCAGCCGGGACAGGTTCTCTGGAAACACCATATATTTT.

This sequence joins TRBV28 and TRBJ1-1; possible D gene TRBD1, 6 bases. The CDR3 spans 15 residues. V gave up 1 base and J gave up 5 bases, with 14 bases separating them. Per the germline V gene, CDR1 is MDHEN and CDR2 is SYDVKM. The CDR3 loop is CASSLSGAEGTEAFF. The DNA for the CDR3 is TGTGCCAGCAGTTTATCAGGGGCCGAGGGAACTGAAGCTTTCTTT.

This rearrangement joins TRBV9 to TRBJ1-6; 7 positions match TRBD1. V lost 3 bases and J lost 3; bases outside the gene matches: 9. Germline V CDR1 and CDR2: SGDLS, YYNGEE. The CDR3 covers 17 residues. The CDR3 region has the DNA TGTGCCAGCAGCGCCCGGGACAGCCCTTTCTATAATTCACCCCTCCACTTT. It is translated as CASSARDSPFYNSPLHF.